Listed below are T cell receptor beta chains from one sample, sequenced in a study of OX40 agonist ivuxolimab in advanced cancers. Profiled with immunoSEQ multiplex PCR; TCRdb holds only in-frame clones, not every one. The sample carries about 48,000 clones, 90% to 95% recorded once. This specimen consisted of CD4+ or CD8+ T cells sorted from blood, obtained in a trial of the OX40 agonist ivuxolimab. These receptors came from an adult with an advanced solid tumor such as melanoma, head and neck, liver or kidney cancer. CDR3s include the opening cysteine and the closing phenylalanine or tryptophan. A clone size is listed for some rows: how often the clone was seen (once, few, many), or a class if it is expanded.

v_gene | len | abundance | CDR3aa
TRBV9 | 13 | once | CASSAGSYNEQFF
TRBV6-1 | 11 | - | CASSAPSSPFF
TRBV6-5 | 14 | - | CASSYATVQETQYF
TRBV7-8 | 14 | - | CASSLGPGDYGYTF
TRBV6-4 | 15 | - | CASSEVPVSNQPQHF
TRBV9 | 15 | - | CASSPPGQGYNEQFF
TRBV19 | 18 | - | CASSIGTGESHTGDTQYF
TRBV7-9 | 15 | - | CASSSQGFITDTQYF
TRBV6-4 | 15 | once | CATGQEAPNTGELFF
TRBV5-6 | 15 | - | CASSLGGDSNQPQHF
TRBV6-6 | 16 | - | CASSYPETLGANVLTF
TRBV7-8 | 16 | - | CASSLEAESWIDEQFF
TRBV7-2 | 15 | - | CASSPSRAAYTEAFF
TRBV6-1 | 17 | - | CASSEVWAGEETGELFF
TRBV5-1 | 15 | - | CASSPNLGKDNEQFF
TRBV7-9 | 15 | - | CASSLEQGANTEAFF
TRBV27 | 14 | - | CASSLGSTLSEAFF
TRBV12-5 | 15 | - | CASGLAASWEYEQFF
TRBV7-6 | 13 | - | CASSRTVNTEAFF
TRBV19 | 14 | - | CASSIGLASGELFF
TRBV7-9 | 13 | - | CASSLVLNTEAFF
TRBV4-3 | 16 | - | CASSQDRTVANQPQHF
TRBV27 | 13 | - | CASSLLGDTEAFF
TRBV13 | 14 | - | CASSLGDRAVEQYF
TRBV15 | 15 | - | CATRVTSGSNQPQHF
TRBV11-1 | 14 | once | CASSSAGVGTEAFF
TRBV14 | 15 | - | CASSPLGGSTDTQYF
TRBV28 | 15 | - | CASSLGTGVTDTQYF
TRBV2 | 15 | - | CASSAGEGYVYGYTF
TRBV10-3 | 13 | - | CASHSGQAYGYTF
TRBV28 | 16 | - | CASSTRSGRPSYEQYF
TRBV7-9 | 12 | - | CASSLGVYEQYF
TRBV4-3 | 17 | - | CASSQDLTGQGGTEAFF
TRBV13 | 15 | - | CASSLTGQGPYEQYF
TRBV28 | 17 | - | CASSQTSGGAGGETQYF
TRBV5-6 | 15 | - | CASSPEGPSLRGYTF
TRBV19 | 15 | - | CASSMDETPQETQYF
TRBV28 | 16 | - | CASSHPDSTFAGELFF
TRBV25-1 | 14 | - | CASSDALLTNIQYF
TRBV7-3 | 14 | once | CASSLNIAGDTQYF
TRBV7-7 | 19 | - | CASSPEGLAGGRYTDTQYF
TRBV4-3 | 15 | once | CASSQDRAGDNEQFF
TRBV29-1 | 16 | - | CSVEDRSGGLNTEAFF
TRBV19 | 18 | - | CASSIGTFYDRGAYEQYF
TRBV4-1 | 15 | - | CASSQDLAGDQPQHF
TRBV7-9 | 13 | - | CASSFPSTDTQYF
TRBV2 | 14 | once | CASSEARVSYEQYF
TRBV27 | 16 | - | CASSLGTRGSNQPQHF
TRBV4-1 | 18 | - | CASSRQTSGRAGQETQYF
TRBV27 | 16 | few | CASSLSEGAPNYGYTF
TRBV27 | 14 | - | CASSLGGGNTEAFF
TRBV27 | 14 | - | CASSDKGQKRWQYF
TRBV27 | 15 | - | CASRPLGLAGDEQYF
TRBV5-6 | 14 | - | CASSFGRGNQPQHF
TRBV27 | 13 | - | CASSLFLGYEQYF